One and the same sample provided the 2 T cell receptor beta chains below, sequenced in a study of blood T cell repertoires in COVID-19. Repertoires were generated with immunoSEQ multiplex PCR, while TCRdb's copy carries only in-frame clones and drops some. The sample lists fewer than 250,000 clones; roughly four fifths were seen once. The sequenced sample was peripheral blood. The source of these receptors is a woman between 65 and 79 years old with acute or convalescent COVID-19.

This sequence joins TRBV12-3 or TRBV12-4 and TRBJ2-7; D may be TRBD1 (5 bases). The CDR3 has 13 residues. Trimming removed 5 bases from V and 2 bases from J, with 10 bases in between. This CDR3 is CASSPGQPYEQYF. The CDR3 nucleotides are TGTGCCAGCAGTCCCGGACAACCCTACGAGCAGTACTTC.

The CDR3 region is CASSPQETGIGDTIYF. CDR3 DNA sequence: TGCGCCAGCAGTCCCCAGGAAACAGGGATCGGCGACACCATATATTTT. The rearrangement uses TRBV10-2 and TRBJ1-3, with TRBD1 as a possible D gene (6 bases). The germline V gene encodes CDR1 WSHSY and CDR2 SAAADI. The CDR3 consists of 16 residues. The ends were cut back, 5 bases at V and 8 bases at J, with 22 bases in the middle.